One sample yielded the 21 T cell receptor beta chains listed below, sequenced in a study of T cell repertoires in cytomegalovirus infection. These receptors have no known antigen. Each CDR3 protein is one row after TCRdb ran MiXCR on the reads. The table lists about 830,000 distinct CDR3 sequences, 30% to 35% of them singletons. The input for sequencing was cultured CD8+ T cells from PBMCs, taken from culture after CMV antigen stimulation. The receptors stem from a human donor in good health (CMV status not recorded). Some clones in this sample may be carry-over from other donors' samples.

The rearrangement links TRBV7-2 to TRBJ1-6, with 8 nucleotides matching TRBD1. Trimming took 1 base from V and 5 from J; bases not matched to a gene: 4. This CDR3 has 16 amino acids. CDR1 is SGHTA and CDR2 is FQGNSA in the germline V gene. The DNA for the CDR3 is TGTGCCAGCAGCTTAGTAGGACAGGGTAATAATTCACCCCTCCACTTT. Translated, it gives CASSLVGQGNNSPLHF. Supplemented by reference TRBV7-2 and TRBJ1-6, the full variable domain reads GAGVSQSPSNKVTEKGKDVELRCDPISGHTALYWYRQSLGQGLEFLIYFQGNSAPDKSGLPSDRFSAERTGGSVSTLTIQRTQQEDSAVYLCASSLVGQGNNSPLHFGNGTRLTVT.

In DNA, the CDR3 is TGTGCCATCGAGTGGGTGGACACTGAAGCTTTCTTT. Translation: CAIEWVDTEAFF. J is TRBJ1-1 and V is TRBV12-3 or TRBV12-4; D gene unclear. This CDR3 comprises 12 residues. Trimming took off 10 bases at V and 3 bases at J, with 12 bases between the two ends.

This clonotype was detected a few times. The genes are TRBV11-3 and TRBJ1-5; tentative D call: TRBD1 (5 bases). The germline V gene encodes CDR1 SGHNT and CDR2 YENEEA. Trimming took off 1 base at V and 6 bases at J, with 13 bases between the two ends. The CDR3 runs 15 residues. CDR3 nucleotides: TGTGCCAGCAGCTTAGTTTTTGGGGGAAGTCAGCCCCAGCATTTT. This translates into CASSLVFGGSQPQHF.

On this clonotype: Possible read error: a much larger clone is one base away. The J gene is TRBJ1-1, the V gene TRBV11-2; D is undetermined. Germline V gene data show CDR1 as SGHAT and CDR2 as FQNNGV. The CDR3 covers 14 residues. CDR3 loop: CVSSPWPPNTEAFF. In DNA form, the CDR3 reads TGTGTCAGCAGCCCCTGGCCCCCGAACACTGAAGCTTTCTTT.

The V gene is TRBV19, the J gene TRBJ1-1, with D unresolved. This CDR3 comprises 11 residues. The V and J ends lost 9 bases and 7 bases respectively, with 12 bases between them. CDR1 LNHDA and CDR2 SQIVND come from the germline V gene (reference sequence). The CDR3 loop reads CASEGVGEAFF. CDR3 DNA sequence: TGTGCCAGCGAGGGAGTTGGTGAAGCTTTCTTT.

The chain carries TRBV19 and TRBJ2-2; D remains unclear. This CDR3 is built from 16 residues. Germline V gives CDR1 LNHDA, CDR2 SQIVND (reference sequence). Trimming took 3 bases from V and 6 from J, leaving 17 bases between them. CDR3 sequence (DNA): TGTGCCAGTAGTATTTATGAGTCGCCCGCCCCCGGGGAGCTGTTTTTT. Its translation is CASSIYESPAPGELFF.

This clonotype was detected ten times or more. This chain uses TRBV6-1 with TRBJ2-3; TRBD1 matches at 8 bases. Germline-derived CDR1 and CDR2 are MNHNS and SASEGT. The J segment lost 4 bases and the V segment lost 4 bases, leaving 7 bases of the junction unmatched. The CDR3 spans 15 residues. The DNA of the CDR3 is TGTGCCAGCAGTGGGGCAGGGGGCGTCCCAGATACGCAGTATTTT. Translated, it gives CASSGAGGVPDTQYF.

This clonotype has a handful of counts. This chain uses TRBV28 with TRBJ1-2; no reliable D call. The V end lost 3 bases, the J end lost 12 bases, and 17 bases lay between the germline ends. The CDR3 runs to 13 residues. Per the germline V gene, CDR1 is MDHEN and CDR2 is SYDVKM. The CDR3 protein is CASSFTVSSSDTF. The CDR3 nucleotides are TGTGCCAGCAGTTTCACTGTTTCATCCTCAGACACCTTC.

This clonotype was picked up many times. The chain couples TRBV7-8 to TRBJ2-1, with D tentatively TRBD1 (6 bases). The CDR3 loop spans 14 amino acids. Germline V gene data show CDR1 as SGHVS and CDR2 as FQNEAQ. The V end lost 6 bases, the J end lost 7 bases, and 16 bases lay between the germline ends. The CDR3: CASRPPGESNEQFF. The CDR3 nucleotides are TGTGCCAGCAGACCCCCAGGGGAGTCTAATGAGCAGTTCTTC.

CDR3 sequence (DNA): TGTGCCACCCTCCCGGGCGTCCCTCTGCACTCTGGGGCCAACGTCCTGACTTTC. It codes for CATLPGVPLHSGANVLTF. The V and J genes are TRBV28 and TRBJ2-6; D is unclear. Per the germline V gene, CDR1 is MDHEN and CDR2 is SYDVKM. CDR3 length equals 18 residues. V was shortened by 10 bases and J by 0 bases, with 22 bases between the two germline ends.

This clonotype was seen at least ten times. CDR3 protein: CASLSSYNEQFF. The DNA of the CDR3 is TGTGCCAGCTTGAGCTCCTACAATGAGCAGTTCTTC. The genes are TRBV3-1 and TRBJ2-1; D remains ambiguous. CDR3 length: 12 amino acids. V was cut by 8 bases and J by 0 bases, with 5 bases left in between. Germline lookup yields CDR1 LGHDT and CDR2 YNNKEL (reference sequence).

With regard to this clonotype: Germline is not matched at one junction end, which may reflect a read error. The V call is TRBV27, the J call TRBJ2-3, with D perhaps assigned TRBD1 or TRBD2 (5 bases each). CDR3 length: 16 residues. Germline V gene data show CDR1 as MNHEY and CDR2 as SMNVEV (reference sequence). CDR3 sequence reads: CASGLSGRGSTDTQYF. Written as DNA, the CDR3 is TGTGCCAGCGGTTTATCGGGGCGCGGGAGCACAGATACGCAGTATTTT.

This clonotype was recorded many times. The CDR3 sequence: CASSVRGLGETQYF. Written as DNA, the CDR3 is TGTGCCAGCAGCGTCAGGGGGTTGGGGGAGACCCAGTACTTC. The chain is built from TRBV7-6 and TRBJ2-5; 7 bases are shared with TRBD1. CDR1 is SGHVS, CDR2 FNYEAQ, per germline. Trimming removed 5 bases from V and 5 bases from J; junction bases left unmatched: 8. The CDR3 covers 14 residues.

Details on this clonotype: The junction departs from the called germline gene at one end, perhaps through a read error. V gene TRBV4-1 combines with J gene TRBJ2-1; the D is unclear. This CDR3 contains 13 residues. Looked up from germline, CDR1 is MGHRA and CDR2 is YSYEKL. The CDR3 here is CANSQDRVNEQFF. The DNA for the CDR3 is TGCGCCAACAGCCAAGATCGGGTGAATGAGCAGTTCTTC.

The chain couples TRBV20-1 to TRBJ2-7; 8 bases are a match to TRBD1. CDR3 size: 19 residues. The J segment lost 1 base and the V segment lost 0 bases, leaving 17 bases of the junction unmatched. Germline assignment: CDR1 DFQATT and CDR2 SNEGSKA (reference sequence). The CDR3 DNA reads as TGCAGTGCTAGAGATAGGGACCCCCTCGGGGACAGGCGTTCCTACGAGCAGTACTTC. Amino acids: CSARDRDPLGDRRSYEQYF.

Only a few counts were recorded for this clonotype. V and J are TRBV6-1 and TRBJ2-7; D is tentatively TRBD1 or TRBD2 (5 bases each). This CDR3 has 14 residues. The V and J ends lost 5 bases and 0 bases respectively, with 11 bases between them. Looked up from germline, CDR1 is MNHNS and CDR2 is SASEGT. The CDR3 region has the DNA TGTGCCAGCAGTACGGGACGGTTCTCCTACGAGCAGTACTTC. Protein: CASSTGRFSYEQYF.

This chain connects TRBV7-6 to TRBJ1-2, with 7 bases aligning to TRBD1. The CDR3 loop spans 15 amino acids. J lost 7 bases, V lost 5 bases, and 13 bases had no gene match. The germline gives CDR1 SGHVS, CDR2 FNYEAQ. The CDR3 sequence is CASSPTRQGLLGYTF. Written as DNA, the CDR3 is TGTGCCAGCAGCCCTACTAGACAGGGCTTGCTTGGCTACACCTTC. Looking up the rest from reference TRBV7-6 and TRBJ1-2 gives the full variable domain: GAGVSQSPRYKVTKRGQDVALRCDPISGHVSLYWYRQALGQGPEFLTYFNYEAQQDKSGLPNDRFSAERPEGSISTLTIQRTEQRDSAMYRCASSPTRQGLLGYTFGSGTRLTVV.

The rearrangement uses TRBV19 and TRBJ1-5; TRBD1 agrees at 8 bases. CDR3 length equals 14 residues. V was pared by 3 bases and J by 3 bases, with 1 base of the junction left unmatched. Per germline, CDR1 LNHDA and CDR2 SQIVND (reference sequence). Written as DNA, the CDR3 is TGTGCCAGTAGTATGGGACAGGTCAATCAGCCCCAGCATTTT. As protein: CASSMGQVNQPQHF.

This clonotype was detected only a few times. V is TRBV7-8 and J is TRBJ1-1; 7 bases are shared with TRBD1. Germline lookup yields CDR1 SGHVS and CDR2 FQNEAQ. The CDR3 runs to 11 residues. J lost 11 bases, V lost 5 bases, and 5 bases had no gene match. The CDR3 sequence: CASSTTGWAFF. The CDR3 DNA sequence: TGTGCCAGCAGCACGACAGGGTGGGCTTTCTTT.

This CDR3 is CAIGPTGGTEAFF. The DNA of the CDR3 is TGTGCCATAGGTCCGACAGGTGGCACTGAAGCTTTCTTT. This chain connects TRBV6-1 to TRBJ1-1, with a weak D call TRBD1 (6 bases). Germline-derived CDR1 and CDR2 are MNHNS and SASEGT. The CDR3 extends over 13 amino acids. V dropped 10 bases and J dropped 4 bases, with 16 bases sitting between them.

The gene calls are TRBV28 and TRBJ2-5, with 9 bases matching TRBD1. Trimming at V came to 4 bases and at J to 2 bases, leaving 8 bases not matched to a gene. Germline V gene sequence: CDR1 MDHEN, CDR2 SYDVKM. The CDR3 covers 16 residues. The CDR3 sequence is CASSSGQGWLQETQYF. Written as DNA, the CDR3 is TGTGCCAGCAGTTCCGGACAGGGGTGGTTGCAAGAGACCCAGTACTTC.